This T cell receptor beta chain comes out of a study of OX40 agonist ivuxolimab in advanced cancers. Study at large: Ivuxolimab doses were 0.01, 0.1, 0.3, 1.5, 3 or 10 mg/kg every 2 weeks.

Worth noting for this clone: Its antigen is unknown.

With 6 bases removed from V and 6 bases from J, the gap between germline ends came to 15 bases. The CDR3 consists of 14 residues. Germline loops: CDR1 MDHEN, CDR2 SYDVKM. Broader study findings: Relative to CD4+, CD8+ T cells held more expanded clones on average. Clonal expansion by week 6 occurred in CD4+ and CD8+ blood T cells (at 0.1 to 3.0 mg/kg). The antigen specificity of the peripheral T cells (those that were expanded) was not determined.

Assay: immunoSEQ multiplex PCR; the TCRdb copy retains only in-frame clones and omits some. The sample lists about 90,000 clones, roughly 89% occurring once. This material consisted of CD4+ or CD8+ T cells sorted from blood, taken in a trial of the OX40 agonist ivuxolimab. The clonotype was recovered from an adult with an advanced solid tumor such as melanoma, head and neck, liver or kidney cancer. The V call is TRBV28, the J call TRBJ2-1; D may match TRBD1 or TRBD2 (6 bases each). The CDR3 region is CASRFRGLSNEQFF. CDR3 DNA sequence: TGTGCCAGCAGATTCAGGGGACTTTCCAATGAGCAGTTCTTC.